These 26 T cell receptor beta chains were all obtained from the same sample, sequenced in a study of CD4 T cell repertoires in COVID-19 (dated by TCRdb to the early 2020s). Library construction relied on the immunoSEQ multiplex PCR assay. This immuneACCESS table, as held by TCRdb, lists in-frame sequences with V and J called but not all clones. Of the missing ones, under half trace to an unresolved V gene in checked studies; the others have no known cause. The sample records about 75,000 clones, roughly four fifths of which are singletons. Approximately 0.55% of the sample belongs to the ten largest clones. The time point label here, explained by the study, means: sample from a COVID-19-recovered individual after infection. This sample comprised CD4+ T cells from peripheral blood, obtained after recovery from COVID-19. The receptors were sampled from a human donor who had COVID-19.

In this sample, this clone turned up a few times. V usage is TRBV27 and J usage is TRBJ1-1; TRBD1 matches 9 bases. Germline-derived CDR1 and CDR2 are MNHEY and SMNVEV (reference sequence). Losses at the gene ends were 6 bases for V and 7 bases for J; bases not matched to a gene: 0. There are 11 residues in the CDR3. CDR3 sequence: CASRTGGEAFF. The DNA for the CDR3 is TGTGCCAGCAGGACAGGGGGTGAAGCTTTCTTT.

The chain combines TRBV11-3 with TRBJ2-2, with D possibly matching TRBD1 (6 bases). Trimming left V 2 bases short and J 1 base short, with 11 bases between. The CDR3 loop spans 16 amino acids. Germline loops: CDR1 SGHNT, CDR2 YENEEA. The CDR3 region has the DNA TGTGCCAGCAGCTTATCCAGGGGAATGAACACCGGGGAGCTGTTTTTT. This gives the protein CASSLSRGMNTGELFF.

V usage is TRBV5-3 and J usage is TRBJ2-1, with D perhaps given as TRBD1 or TRBD2 (5 bases each). TRBV5-3 is classed as an ORF, of uncertain function. V lost 7 bases to trimming and J lost 3 bases, with 11 bases between them. The CDR3 contains 13 residues. CDR3 sequence reads: CARGDLNYNEQFF. Written as DNA, the CDR3 is TGTGCCAGAGGGGACCTGAACTACAATGAGCAGTTCTTC.

This sequence joins TRBV6-1 and TRBJ2-3, with 9 bases fitting TRBD2. Germline V gene data show CDR1 as MNHNS and CDR2 as SASEGT. The CDR3 contains 16 residues. V lost 4 bases to trimming and J lost 11 bases; unmatched junction nucleotides: 16. For the CDR3, the DNA is TGTGCCAGCAGTGTTTCTAGCGGGGACCAGTACCCTGGGCAGTATTTT. It is translated as CASSVSSGDQYPGQYF.

CDR3: CASSEWTEGNTF. CDR3 nucleotide sequence: TGTGCCAGCAGTGAATGGACAGAAGGGAACACCTTC. J is TRBJ1-2 and V is TRBV6-1, with TRBD1 as a possible D gene (6 bases). The V end was cut by 2 bases, the J end by 12 bases, with 13 bases between. Germline V gene lookup returns CDR1 MNHNS and CDR2 SASEGT. This CDR3 comprises 12 residues.

The chain links TRBV7-2 to TRBJ1-5; TRBD1 agrees at 7 bases. The CDR3 is 14 residues long. Trimming removed 2 bases from V and 4 bases from J; junction bases left unmatched: 2. Germline CDR1 and CDR2: SGHTA and FQGNSA. CDR3 nucleotide sequence: TGTGCCAGCAGCTTACCAGGGGGGAATCAGCCCCAGCATTTT. Residues: CASSLPGGNQPQHF. The entire variable domain, with the rest obtained from reference TRBV7-2 and TRBJ1-5, is as follows: GAGVSQSPSNKVTEKGKDVELRCDPISGHTALYWYRQSLGQGLEFLIYFQGNSAPDKSGLPSDRFSAERTGGSVSTLTIQRTQQEDSAVYLCASSLPGGNQPQHFGDGTRLSIL.

V gene TRBV7-2 combines with J gene TRBJ1-6; no clear D. Trimming stripped 3 bases from V and 9 bases from J, with 0 bases between. The CDR3 contains 10 residues. CDR1 and CDR2 from the germline V gene are SGHTA and FQGNSA. In nucleotides, the CDR3 is TGTGCCAGCAGCTTTTCACCCCTCCACTTT. Protein: CASSFSPLHF.

The J gene is TRBJ2-2, the V gene TRBV11-2, with 8 bases fitting TRBD1. Trimming removed 5 bases from V and 4 bases from J; junction bases left unmatched: 12. The CDR3 has 17 residues. From germline, CDR1 is SGHAT and CDR2 FQNNGV. The CDR3 region has the DNA TGTGCCAGCAGCCCGTCCCGGACAGGGACCTTCACCGGGGAGCTGTTTTTT. Translated, it gives CASSPSRTGTFTGELFF.

The chain has TRBV6-5 and TRBJ1-1; no definite D call. V lost 7 bases and J 5 bases, leaving 8 bases between the germline ends. CDR3 size: 11 residues. Germline assignment: CDR1 MNHEY and CDR2 SVGAGI. CDR3 sequence (DNA): TGTGCCAGCAACTCCGGGACTGAAGCTTTCTTT. Its translation is CASNSGTEAFF.

This chain uses TRBV6-5 with TRBJ1-3; D possibly corresponds to TRBD1 (6 bases). Trimming removed 0 bases from V and 3 bases from J, with 9 bases in between. Germline assignment: CDR1 MNHEY and CDR2 SVGAGI. This CDR3 comprises 15 residues. Here the CDR3 DNA reads TGTGCCAGCAGTTACTCGGGAGGGGGTGGAAACACCATATATTTT. Its protein is CASSYSGGGGNTIYF.

This clone has a single count. The chain carries TRBV24-1 and TRBJ2-3; D perhaps matches TRBD2 (5 bases). Trimming pared 5 bases from V and 7 bases from J, leaving 12 bases between. Germline V gene data show CDR1 as KGHDR and CDR2 as SFDVKD. The CDR3 has 13 amino acids. The DNA for the CDR3 is TGTGCCACCAGTGGAGCCGGAGGAAATACGCAGTATTTT. Residues: CATSGAGGNTQYF.

As for this clone: In the same sample, other DNA sequences code for this CDR3. This chain joins TRBV5-1 and TRBJ1-1; TRBD1 agrees at 7 bases. The trim removed 3 bases at V and 1 base at J, leaving 3 bases unmatched. The CDR3 loop spans 14 amino acids. Germline CDR1 and CDR2: SGHRS and YFSETQ. The CDR3 DNA reads TGCGCCAGCAGCTCCGGGACAGCGAACACTGAAGCTTTCTTT. Protein product: CASSSGTANTEAFF.

The V call is TRBV10-1, the J call TRBJ1-1; D is possibly TRBD1 (5 bases). Trimming took off 4 bases at V and 0 bases at J, with 6 bases between the two ends. Germline values: CDR1 WNHNN, CDR2 SYGVQD (reference sequence). The CDR3 covers 13 residues. CDR3 bases: TGCGCCAGCAGTGGGGGGGTGAACACTGAAGCTTTCTTT. Encoded protein: CASSGGVNTEAFF.

This chain uses TRBV10-3 with TRBJ1-2; TRBD1 aligns across 8 bases. V lost 11 bases and J lost 5; bases outside the gene matches: 16. CDR3 length: 15 amino acids. Per the germline V gene, CDR1 is ENHRY and CDR2 is SYGVKD. The CDR3 DNA reads TGTGCCGCCAGGACAGGGATACAGAGGGCGTATGGCTACACCTTC. Translating gives CAARTGIQRAYGYTF.

This sequence joins TRBV6-5 and TRBJ2-7, with D possibly being TRBD1 (6 bases). This CDR3 region has 14 residues. The germline V gene has CDR1 MNHEY and CDR2 SVGAGI. V was cut by 6 bases and J by 0 bases, with 12 bases left in between. The chain's CDR3 is CASRPGQFSYEQYF. CDR3 in DNA: TGTGCCAGCAGACCCGGACAGTTCTCCTACGAGCAGTACTTC.

This clone was observed at least ten times. The chain couples TRBV7-9 to TRBJ2-3, with 8 bases aligning to TRBD2. Germline V gene sequence: CDR1 SEHNR, CDR2 FQNEAQ (reference sequence). Losses at the gene ends were 1 base for V and 2 bases for J; bases not matched to a gene: 8. The CDR3 sequence is 17 residues long. CDR3 in DNA: TGTGCCAGCAGCTTAGGTGGCGGGGGGACCATCACAGATACGCAGTATTTT. As protein: CASSLGGGGTITDTQYF.

The V gene is TRBV29-1, the J gene TRBJ2-1; D might be TRBD2 (5 bases). Germline-derived CDR1 and CDR2 are SQVTM and ANQGSEA. V was pared by 1 base and J by 3 bases, with 13 bases between. There are 15 residues in the CDR3. The CDR3 DNA reads TGCAGCGTTGAAGGGTCTACCGGGGACTACAATGAGCAGTTCTTC. Translated: CSVEGSTGDYNEQFF.

The V gene is TRBV10-3, the J gene TRBJ2-6; the D is unclear. Germline V lookup: CDR1 ENHRY, CDR2 SYGVKD. With 10 bases removed from V and 2 bases from J, the gap between germline ends came to 9 bases. The CDR3 runs 13 residues. In DNA, the CDR3 is TGTGCCACCGAGGAAGCTGGGGCCAACGTCCTGACTTTC. Amino acids: CATEEAGANVLTF.

The CDR3 loop is CSASLWGTSGGYTF. CDR3 bases: TGCAGTGCTAGTCTCTGGGGAACATCGGGCGGCTACACCTTC. The chain is built from TRBV20-1 and TRBJ1-2, with D unresolved. V was pared by 3 bases and J by 8 bases, with 19 bases between. The CDR3 has 14 residues. Germline CDR1 reads DFQATT; CDR2 reads SNEGSKA (reference sequence).

The gene calls are TRBV11-2 and TRBJ2-5; D not certain. Trimming removed 6 bases at V and 4 bases at J, with 21 bases between. This CDR3 comprises 16 residues. The V gene's germline CDR1 is SGHAT and CDR2 FQNNGV. The CDR3 sequence: CASSFITRVGPETQYF. CDR3 DNA sequence: TGTGCCAGCAGTTTTATCACAAGGGTTGGCCCAGAGACCCAGTACTTC.

V gene TRBV5-1 combines with J gene TRBJ1-3; TRBD1 matches at 7 bases. CDR3 length equals 15 residues. The V gene's germline CDR1 is SGHRS and CDR2 YFSETQ. Losses at the gene ends were 5 bases for V and 0 bases for J; bases not matched to a gene: 5. The CDR3 DNA sequence: TGCGCCAGCAGGGAGGGGGCCACCTCTGGAAACACCATATATTTT. Translating it yields CASREGATSGNTIYF.

This sequence joins TRBV12-3 or TRBV12-4 and TRBJ1-5, with D possibly TRBD1 on 6 matching bases. Trimming left V 5 bases short and J 5 bases short, with 10 bases between. The CDR3 runs to 13 residues. The CDR3 sequence: CASSEGDDQPQHF. CDR3 in DNA: TGTGCCAGCAGTGAGGGGGACGATCAGCCCCAGCATTTT.

This clone has just one count. The chain employs TRBV7-2 and TRBJ2-1; D uncertain. Germline V gene data show CDR1 as SGHTA and CDR2 as FQGNSA. Trimming left V 5 bases short and J 6 bases short, with 8 bases between. This CDR3 comprises 12 residues. The CDR3 region is CASSQIGNEQFF. The CDR3 nucleotides are TGTGCCAGCAGCCAGATAGGCAATGAGCAGTTCTTC.

J is TRBJ2-5 and V is TRBV30; D remains unclear. CDR1 is GTSNPN and CDR2 is SVGIG in the germline V gene (reference sequence). The length of the CDR3 is 11 residues. V was cut by 3 bases and J by 4 bases, with 6 bases left in between. Here the CDR3 reads CAWRVTETQYF. The CDR3 DNA follows: TGTGCCTGGAGGGTTACAGAGACCCAGTACTTC. Supplemented by reference TRBV30 and TRBJ2-5, the full variable domain reads SQTIHQWPATLVQPVGSPLSLECTVEGTSNPNLYWYRQAAGRGLQLLFYSVGIGQISSEVPQNLSASRPQDRQFILSSKKLLLSDSGFYLCAWRVTETQYFGPGTRLLVL.

V and J are TRBV11-2 and TRBJ2-2, with D possibly matching TRBD2 (6 bases). The CDR3 extends over 14 amino acids. Trimming left V 1 base short and J 7 bases short, with 10 bases between. Germline V CDR1 and CDR2: SGHAT, FQNNGV. CDR3 DNA sequence: TGTGCCAGCAGCTTAGGGGACTTGATCGGGGAGCTGTTTTTT. This gives the protein CASSLGDLIGELFF.

The count of this clone is one. The chain recombines TRBV7-2 with TRBJ2-1; TRBD2 matches 8 bases. The length of the CDR3 is 13 residues. Germline CDR1 SGHTA, CDR2 FQGNSA. V trimming: 2 bases; J trimming: 10 bases; junction bases outside the gene matches: 4. The CDR3 DNA reads as TGTGCCAGCAGCTTACGGGGGGGGATCGAGCAGTTCTTC. It yields the protein CASSLRGGIEQFF.